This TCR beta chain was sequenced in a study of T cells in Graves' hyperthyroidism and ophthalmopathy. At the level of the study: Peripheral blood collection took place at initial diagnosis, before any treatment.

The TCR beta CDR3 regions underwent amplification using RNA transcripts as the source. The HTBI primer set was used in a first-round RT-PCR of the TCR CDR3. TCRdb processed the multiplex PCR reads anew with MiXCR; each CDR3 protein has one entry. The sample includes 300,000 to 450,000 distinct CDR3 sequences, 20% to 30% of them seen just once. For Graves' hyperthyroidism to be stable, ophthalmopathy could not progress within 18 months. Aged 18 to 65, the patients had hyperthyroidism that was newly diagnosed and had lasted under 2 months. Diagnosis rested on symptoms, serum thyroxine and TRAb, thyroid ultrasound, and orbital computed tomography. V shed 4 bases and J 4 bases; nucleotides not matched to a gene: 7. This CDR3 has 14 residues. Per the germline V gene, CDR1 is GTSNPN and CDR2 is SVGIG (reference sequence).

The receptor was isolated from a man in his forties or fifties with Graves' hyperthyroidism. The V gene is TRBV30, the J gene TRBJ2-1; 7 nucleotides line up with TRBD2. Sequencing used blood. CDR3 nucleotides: TGTGCCTGGAAAGCTAGCGGCTTATACAATGAGCAGTTCTTC. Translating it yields CAWKASGLYNEQFF.